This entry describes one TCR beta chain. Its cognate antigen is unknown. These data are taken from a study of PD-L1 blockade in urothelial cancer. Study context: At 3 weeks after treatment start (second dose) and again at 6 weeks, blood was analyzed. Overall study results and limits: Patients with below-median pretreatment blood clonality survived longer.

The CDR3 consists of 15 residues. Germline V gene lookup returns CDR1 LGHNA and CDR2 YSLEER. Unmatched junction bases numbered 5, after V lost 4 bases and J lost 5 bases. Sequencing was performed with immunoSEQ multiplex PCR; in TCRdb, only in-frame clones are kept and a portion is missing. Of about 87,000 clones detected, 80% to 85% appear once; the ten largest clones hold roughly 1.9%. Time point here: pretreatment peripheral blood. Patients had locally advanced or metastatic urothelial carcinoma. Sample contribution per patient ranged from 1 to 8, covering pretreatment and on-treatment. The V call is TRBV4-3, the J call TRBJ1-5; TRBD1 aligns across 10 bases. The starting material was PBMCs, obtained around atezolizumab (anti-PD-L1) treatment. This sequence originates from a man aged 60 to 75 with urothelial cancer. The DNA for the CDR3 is TGCGCCAGCAGCCTATGGACAGGGGGGGATCAGCCCCAGCATTTT. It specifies CASSLWTGGDQPQHF.